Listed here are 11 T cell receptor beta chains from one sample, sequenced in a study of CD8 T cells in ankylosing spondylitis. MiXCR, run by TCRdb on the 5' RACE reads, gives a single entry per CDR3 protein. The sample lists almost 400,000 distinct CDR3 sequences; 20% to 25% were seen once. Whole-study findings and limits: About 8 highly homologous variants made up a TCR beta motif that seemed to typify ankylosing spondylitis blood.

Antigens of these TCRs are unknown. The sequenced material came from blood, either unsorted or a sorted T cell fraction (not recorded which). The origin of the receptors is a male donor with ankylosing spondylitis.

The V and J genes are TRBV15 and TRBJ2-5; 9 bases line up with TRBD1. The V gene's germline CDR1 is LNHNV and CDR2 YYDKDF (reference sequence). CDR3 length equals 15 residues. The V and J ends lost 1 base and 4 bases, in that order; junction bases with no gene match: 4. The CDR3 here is CATSRGGQGGETQYF. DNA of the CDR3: TGTGCCACCAGCAGAGGGGGACAGGGCGGAGAGACCCAGTACTTC.

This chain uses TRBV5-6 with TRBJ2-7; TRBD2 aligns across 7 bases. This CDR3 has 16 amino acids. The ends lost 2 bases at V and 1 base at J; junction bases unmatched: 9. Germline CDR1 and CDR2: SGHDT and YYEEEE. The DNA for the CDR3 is TGTGCCAGCAGCTTCGGTCCCGGACTAGTATCCTACGAGCAGTACTTC. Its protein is CASSFGPGLVSYEQYF.

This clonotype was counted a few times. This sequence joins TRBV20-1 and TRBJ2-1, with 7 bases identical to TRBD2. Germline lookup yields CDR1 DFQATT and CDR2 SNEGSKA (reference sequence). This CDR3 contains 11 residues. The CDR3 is CSPSGSNEQFF. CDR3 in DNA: TGCAGCCCTAGCGGTTCCAATGAGCAGTTCTTC.

The CDR3 region has the DNA TGCGCCAGCAGCCGCCATGACGGCAACACTGAAGCTTTCTTT. This codes for CASSRHDGNTEAFF. This chain joins TRBV5-1 and TRBJ1-1; D remains ambiguous. CDR3 size: 14 residues. The V and J ends lost 4 bases and 2 bases respectively, with 12 bases between them. CDR1 and CDR2 (germline): SGHRS, YFSETQ.

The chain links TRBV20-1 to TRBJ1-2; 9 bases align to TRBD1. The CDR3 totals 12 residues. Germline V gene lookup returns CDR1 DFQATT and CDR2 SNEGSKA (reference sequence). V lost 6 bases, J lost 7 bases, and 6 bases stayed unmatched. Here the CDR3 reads CSAQDRGRGYTF. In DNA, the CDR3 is TGCAGTGCCCAGGACAGGGGACGTGGCTACACCTTC.

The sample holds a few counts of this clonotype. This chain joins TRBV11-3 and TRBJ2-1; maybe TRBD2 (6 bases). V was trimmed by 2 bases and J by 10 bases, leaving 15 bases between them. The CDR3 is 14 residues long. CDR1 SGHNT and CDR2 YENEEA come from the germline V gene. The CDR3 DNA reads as TGTGCCAGCAGCTTAACGCGGGGAGCCGGAGAGCAGTTCTTC. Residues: CASSLTRGAGEQFF. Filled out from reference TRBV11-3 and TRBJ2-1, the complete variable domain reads EAGVVQSPRYKIIEKKQPVAFWCNPISGHNTLYWYLQNLGQGPELLIRYENEEAVDDSQLPKDRFSAERLKGVDSTLKIQPAELGDSAVYLCASSLTRGAGEQFFGPGTRLTVL.

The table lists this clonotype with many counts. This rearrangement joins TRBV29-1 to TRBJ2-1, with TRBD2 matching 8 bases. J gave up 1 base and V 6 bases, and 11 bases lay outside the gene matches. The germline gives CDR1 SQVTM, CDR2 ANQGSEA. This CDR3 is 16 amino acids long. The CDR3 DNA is TGCAGCGTCCCTCTAAGCGGGAGAGGGTCCTACAATGAGCAGTTCTTC. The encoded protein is CSVPLSGRGSYNEQFF.

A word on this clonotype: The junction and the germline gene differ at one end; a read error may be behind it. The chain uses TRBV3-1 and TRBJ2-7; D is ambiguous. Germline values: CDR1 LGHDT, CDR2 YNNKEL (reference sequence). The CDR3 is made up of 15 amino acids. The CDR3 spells CASSQTRVSQHEHYF. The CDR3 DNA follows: TGTGCCAGCAGCCAAACTCGGGTTTCGCAGCACGAGCATTACTTC.

As DNA, the CDR3 is TGTGCCAGCAGCCATGACTCGTCGATAGAGGATACGCAGTATTTT. Translated: CASSHDSSIEDTQYF. The J gene is TRBJ2-3, the V gene TRBV4-2; no clear D. Per the germline V gene, CDR1 is LGHNA and CDR2 is YNFKEQ. V gave up 3 bases and J gave up 6 bases, with 16 bases separating them. This CDR3 is 15 amino acids long.

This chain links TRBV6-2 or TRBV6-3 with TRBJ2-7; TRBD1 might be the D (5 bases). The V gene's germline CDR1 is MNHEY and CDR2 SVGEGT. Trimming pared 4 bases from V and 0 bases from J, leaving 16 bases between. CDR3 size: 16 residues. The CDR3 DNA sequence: TGTGCCAGCAGTTCGAAATGGCCAGGGCCCTCCTACGAGCAGTACTTC. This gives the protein CASSSKWPGPSYEQYF.

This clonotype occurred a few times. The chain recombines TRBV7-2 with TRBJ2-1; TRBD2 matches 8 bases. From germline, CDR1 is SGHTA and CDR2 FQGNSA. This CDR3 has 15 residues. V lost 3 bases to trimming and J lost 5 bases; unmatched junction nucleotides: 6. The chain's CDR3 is CASSFSSGSHNEQFF. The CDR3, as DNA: TGTGCCAGCAGCTTTTCAAGCGGGAGTCACAATGAGCAGTTCTTC.